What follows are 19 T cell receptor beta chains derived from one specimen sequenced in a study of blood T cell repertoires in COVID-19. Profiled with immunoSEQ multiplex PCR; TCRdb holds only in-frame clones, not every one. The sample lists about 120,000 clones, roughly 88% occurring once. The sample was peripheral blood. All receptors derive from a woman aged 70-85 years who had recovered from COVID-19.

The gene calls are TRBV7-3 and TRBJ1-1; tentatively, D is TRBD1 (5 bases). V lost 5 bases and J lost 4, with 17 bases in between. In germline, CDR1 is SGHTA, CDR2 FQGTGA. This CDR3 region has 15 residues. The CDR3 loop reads CASSPGGGPGTEAFF. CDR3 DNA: TGTGCCAGCAGCCCCGGGGGGGGACCGGGCACTGAAGCTTTCTTT.

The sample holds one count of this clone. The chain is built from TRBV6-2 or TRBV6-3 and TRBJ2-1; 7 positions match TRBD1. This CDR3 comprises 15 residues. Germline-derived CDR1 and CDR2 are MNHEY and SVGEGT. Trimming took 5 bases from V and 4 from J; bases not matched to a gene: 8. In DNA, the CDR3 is TGTGCCAGCAGTCCCCCAAGGGGACAGTACAATGAGCAGTTCTTC. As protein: CASSPPRGQYNEQFF.

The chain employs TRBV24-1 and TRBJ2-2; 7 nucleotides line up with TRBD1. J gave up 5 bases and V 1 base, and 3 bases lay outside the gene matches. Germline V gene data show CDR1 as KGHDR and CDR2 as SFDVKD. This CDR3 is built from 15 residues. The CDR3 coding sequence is TGTGCCACCAGTGATTTAGGGGGCGCAACCGGGGAGCTGTTTTTT. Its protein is CATSDLGGATGELFF.

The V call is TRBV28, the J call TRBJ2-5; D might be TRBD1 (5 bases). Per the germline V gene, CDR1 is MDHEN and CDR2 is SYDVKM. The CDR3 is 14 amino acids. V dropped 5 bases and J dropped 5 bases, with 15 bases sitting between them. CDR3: CASSPYRFWETQYF. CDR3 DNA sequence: TGTGCCAGCAGTCCCTACAGGTTCTGGGAGACCCAGTACTTC.

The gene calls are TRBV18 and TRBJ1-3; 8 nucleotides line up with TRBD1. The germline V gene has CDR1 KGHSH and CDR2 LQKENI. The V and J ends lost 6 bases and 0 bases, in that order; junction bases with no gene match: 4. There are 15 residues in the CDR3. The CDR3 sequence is CASSDRGLSGNTIYF. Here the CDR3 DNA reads TGTGCCAGCTCTGACAGGGGCCTCTCTGGAAACACCATATATTTT.

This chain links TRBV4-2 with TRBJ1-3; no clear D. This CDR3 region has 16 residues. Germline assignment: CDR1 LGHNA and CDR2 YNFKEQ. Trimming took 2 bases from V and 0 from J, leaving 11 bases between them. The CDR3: CASSQNLLSSGNTIYF. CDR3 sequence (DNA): TGTGCCAGCAGCCAAAACCTCCTGAGCTCTGGAAACACCATATATTTT.

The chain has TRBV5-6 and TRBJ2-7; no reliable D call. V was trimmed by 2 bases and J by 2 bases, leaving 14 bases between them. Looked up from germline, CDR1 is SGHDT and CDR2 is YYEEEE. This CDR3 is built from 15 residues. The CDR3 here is CASSFMPTGTYEQYF. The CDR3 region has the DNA TGTGCCAGCAGCTTCATGCCGACTGGTACCTACGAGCAGTACTTC.

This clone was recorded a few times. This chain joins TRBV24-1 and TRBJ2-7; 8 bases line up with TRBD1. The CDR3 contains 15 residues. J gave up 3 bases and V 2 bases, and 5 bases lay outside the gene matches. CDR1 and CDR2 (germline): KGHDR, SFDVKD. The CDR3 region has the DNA TGTGCCACCAGTGATTCTCGGACAGGGCACTACGAGCAGTACTTC. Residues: CATSDSRTGHYEQYF.

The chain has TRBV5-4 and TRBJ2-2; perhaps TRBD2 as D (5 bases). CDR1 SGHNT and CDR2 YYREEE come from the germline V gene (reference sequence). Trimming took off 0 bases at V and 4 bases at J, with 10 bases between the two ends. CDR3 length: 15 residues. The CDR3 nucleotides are TGTGCCAGCAGCTTGGGGGGTAGCGCCACCGGGGAGCTGTTTTTT. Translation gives CASSLGGSATGELFF.

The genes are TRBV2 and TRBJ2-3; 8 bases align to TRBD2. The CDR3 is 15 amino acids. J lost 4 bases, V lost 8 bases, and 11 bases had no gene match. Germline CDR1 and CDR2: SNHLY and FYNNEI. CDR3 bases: TGTGCCAGCGGGGTTGGGCGGGGGGAGTCAGATACGCAGTATTTT. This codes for CASGVGRGESDTQYF.

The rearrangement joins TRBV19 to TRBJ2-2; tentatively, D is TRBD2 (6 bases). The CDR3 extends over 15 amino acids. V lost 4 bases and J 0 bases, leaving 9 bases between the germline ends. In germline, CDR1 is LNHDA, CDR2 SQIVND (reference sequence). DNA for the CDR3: TGTGCCAGTAGTAGGGGAGGTTCGAACACCGGGGAGCTGTTTTTT. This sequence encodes CASSRGGSNTGELFF.

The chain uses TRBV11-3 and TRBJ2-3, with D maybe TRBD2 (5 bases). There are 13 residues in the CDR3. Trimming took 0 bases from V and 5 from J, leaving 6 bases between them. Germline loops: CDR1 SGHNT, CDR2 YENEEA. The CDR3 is CASSLELGDTQYF. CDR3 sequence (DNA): TGTGCCAGCAGCTTAGAACTAGGAGATACGCAGTATTTT.

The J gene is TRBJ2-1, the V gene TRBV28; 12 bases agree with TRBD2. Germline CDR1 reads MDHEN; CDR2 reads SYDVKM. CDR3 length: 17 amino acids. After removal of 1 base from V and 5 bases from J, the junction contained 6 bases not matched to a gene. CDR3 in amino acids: CASSLYRGTSGHNEQFF. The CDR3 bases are TGTGCCAGCAGTTTATACAGGGGGACTAGCGGGCACAATGAGCAGTTCTTC.

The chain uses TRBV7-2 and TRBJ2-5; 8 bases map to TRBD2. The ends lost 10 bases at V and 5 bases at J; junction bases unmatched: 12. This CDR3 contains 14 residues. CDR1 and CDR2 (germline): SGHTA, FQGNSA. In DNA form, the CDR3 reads TGTGCCACCGCCCCGGGGGGGGTATGGGAGACCCAGTACTTC. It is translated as CATAPGGVWETQYF. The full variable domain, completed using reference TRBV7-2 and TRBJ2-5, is GAGVSQSPSNKVTEKGKDVELRCDPISGHTALYWYRQSLGQGLEFLIYFQGNSAPDKSGLPSDRFSAERTGGSVSTLTIQRTQQEDSAVYLCATAPGGVWETQYFGPGTRLLVL.

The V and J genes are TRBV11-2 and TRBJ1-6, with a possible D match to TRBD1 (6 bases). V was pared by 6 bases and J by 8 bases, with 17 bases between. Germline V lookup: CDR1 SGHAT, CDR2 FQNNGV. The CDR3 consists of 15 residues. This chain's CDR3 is CASRKKDSRDSPLHF. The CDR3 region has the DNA TGTGCCAGCAGGAAGAAGGACAGTCGGGATTCACCCCTCCACTTT.

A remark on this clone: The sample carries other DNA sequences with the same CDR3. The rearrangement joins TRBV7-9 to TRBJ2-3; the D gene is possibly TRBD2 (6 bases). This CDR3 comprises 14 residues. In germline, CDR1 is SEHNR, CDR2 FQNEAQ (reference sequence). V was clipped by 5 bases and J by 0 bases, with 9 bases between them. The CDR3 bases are TGTGCCAGCAGCCCAGGGACTAGCACAGATACGCAGTATTTT. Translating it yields CASSPGTSTDTQYF. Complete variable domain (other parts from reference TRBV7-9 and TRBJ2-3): DTGVSQNPRHKITKRGQNVTFRCDPISEHNRLYWYRQTLGQGPEFLTYFQNEAQLEKSRLLSDRFSAERPKGSFSTLEIQRTEQGDSAMYLCASSPGTSTDTQYFGPGTRLTVL.

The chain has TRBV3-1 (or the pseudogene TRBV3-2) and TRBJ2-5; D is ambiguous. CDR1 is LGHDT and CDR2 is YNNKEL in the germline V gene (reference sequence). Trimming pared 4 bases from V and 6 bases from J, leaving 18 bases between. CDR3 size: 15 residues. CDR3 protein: CASSPGSPATQTQYF. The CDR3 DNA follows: TGTGCCAGCAGCCCGGGTAGCCCAGCCACTCAGACCCAGTACTTC.

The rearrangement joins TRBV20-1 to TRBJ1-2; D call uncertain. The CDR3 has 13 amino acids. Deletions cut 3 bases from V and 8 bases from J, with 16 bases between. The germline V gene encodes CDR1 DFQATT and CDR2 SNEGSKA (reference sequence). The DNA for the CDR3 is TGCAGTGCTAGTTCCCGGGAGATGCGGGGCTACACCTTC. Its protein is CSASSREMRGYTF.

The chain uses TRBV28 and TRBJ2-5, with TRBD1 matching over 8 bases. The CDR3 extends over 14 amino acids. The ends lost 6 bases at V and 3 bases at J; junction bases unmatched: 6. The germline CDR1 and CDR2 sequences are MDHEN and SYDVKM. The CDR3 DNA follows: TGTGCCAGCAGCCGATCGACAGGGGAAGAGACCCAGTACTTC. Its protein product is CASSRSTGEETQYF.